This T cell receptor beta chain comes out of a study of CD8+CD57+ T cells in acquired aplastic anemia. Across the study: Average DNA yield from sorted CD4+ and CD8+ cells was approximately 3.2 ug. Study-level findings and limits: Patients and controls shared roughly 30 CD8+ CDR3 sequences, which appeared highly expressed in patients and within their immunodominant clones. Patient and control CD8+ Simpson's diversity was not significantly different.

Genomic DNA constituted the template upon which TCR beta VDJ and CDR3 profiling was performed. TCRdb re-called the reads with MiXCR, one entry per CDR3 protein. The sample has around 170,000 distinct CDR3 sequences, nearly 50% seen once; the top ten hold 9.7%. The CDR3 sequence is 14 residues long. Germline V gene lookup returns CDR1 SGHTA and CDR2 FQGNSA. After removal of 2 bases from V and 0 bases from J, the junction contained 0 bases not matched to a gene. It was patients with CD8+CD57+ cell expansion by flow cytometry who were chosen for sequencing. There were no patients without severe acquired aplastic anemia. On this clonotype itself: Its antigen is as yet unknown.

Sequenced sample: sorted CD4+, CD8+, or CD8+CD57+ T cells (not recorded which) from PBMCs. The V and J genes are TRBV7-2 and TRBJ2-5; the match to TRBD2 covers 7 bases. The TCR was taken from a human donor with aplastic anemia. CDR3 sequence reads: CASSLLADQETQYF. The DNA of the CDR3 is TGTGCCAGCAGCTTACTAGCGGACCAAGAGACCCAGTACTTC. Using reference TRBV7-2 and TRBJ2-5 for the parts outside the CDR3, the full variable domain is GAGVSQSPSNKVTEKGKDVELRCDPISGHTALYWYRQSLGQGLEFLIYFQGNSAPDKSGLPSDRFSAERTGGSVSTLTIQRTQQEDSAVYLCASSLLADQETQYFGPGTRLLVL.